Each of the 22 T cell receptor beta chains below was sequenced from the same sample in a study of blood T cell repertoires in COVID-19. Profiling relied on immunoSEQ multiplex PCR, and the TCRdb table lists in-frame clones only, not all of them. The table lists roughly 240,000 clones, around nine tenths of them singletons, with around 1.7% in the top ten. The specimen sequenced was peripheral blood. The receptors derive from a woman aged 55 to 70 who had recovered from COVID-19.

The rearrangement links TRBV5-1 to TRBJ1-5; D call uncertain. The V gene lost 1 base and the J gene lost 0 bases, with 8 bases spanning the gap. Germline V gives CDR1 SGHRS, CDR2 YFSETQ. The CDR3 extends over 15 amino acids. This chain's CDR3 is CASSLSGISNQPQHF. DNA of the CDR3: TGCGCCAGCAGCTTGTCGGGGATTAGCAATCAGCCCCAGCATTTT.

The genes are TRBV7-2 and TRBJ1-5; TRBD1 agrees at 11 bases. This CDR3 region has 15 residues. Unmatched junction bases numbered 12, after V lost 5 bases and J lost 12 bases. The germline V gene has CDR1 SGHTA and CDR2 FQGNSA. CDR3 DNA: TGTGCCAGCAGCATAGAGGGACAGGGGGGCAGAGTCCAGCATTTT. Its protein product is CASSIEGQGGRVQHF. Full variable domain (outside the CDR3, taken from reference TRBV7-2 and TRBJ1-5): GAGVSQSPSNKVTEKGKDVELRCDPISGHTALYWYRQSLGQGLEFLIYFQGNSAPDKSGLPSDRFSAERTGGSVSTLTIQRTQQEDSAVYLCASSIEGQGGRVQHFGDGTRLSIL.

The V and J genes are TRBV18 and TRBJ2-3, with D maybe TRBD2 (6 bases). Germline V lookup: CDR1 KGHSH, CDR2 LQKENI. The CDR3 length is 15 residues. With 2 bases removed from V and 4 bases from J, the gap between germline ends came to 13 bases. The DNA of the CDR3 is TGTGCCAGCTCACCAGGAGATAGCGGCGCAGATACGCAGTATTTT. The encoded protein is CASSPGDSGADTQYF. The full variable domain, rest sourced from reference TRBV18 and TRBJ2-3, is NAGVMQNPRHLVRRRGQEARLRCSPMKGHSHVYWYRQLPEEGLKFMVYLQKENIIDESGMPKERFSAEFPKEGPSILRIQQVVRGDSAAYFCASSPGDSGADTQYFGPGTRLTVL.

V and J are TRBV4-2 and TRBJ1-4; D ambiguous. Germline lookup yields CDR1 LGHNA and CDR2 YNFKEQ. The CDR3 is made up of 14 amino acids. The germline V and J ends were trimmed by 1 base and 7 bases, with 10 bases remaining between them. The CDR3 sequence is CASSQGAELEKLFF. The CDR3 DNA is TGTGCCAGCAGCCAAGGGGCAGAACTTGAAAAACTGTTTTTT.

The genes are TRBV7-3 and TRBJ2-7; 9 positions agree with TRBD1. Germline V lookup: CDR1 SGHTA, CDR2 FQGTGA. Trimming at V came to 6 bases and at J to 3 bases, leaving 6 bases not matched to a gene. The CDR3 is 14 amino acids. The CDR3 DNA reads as TGTGCCAGCAGTTTAGGACAGGGGTACTACGAGCAGTACTTC. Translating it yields CASSLGQGYYEQYF.

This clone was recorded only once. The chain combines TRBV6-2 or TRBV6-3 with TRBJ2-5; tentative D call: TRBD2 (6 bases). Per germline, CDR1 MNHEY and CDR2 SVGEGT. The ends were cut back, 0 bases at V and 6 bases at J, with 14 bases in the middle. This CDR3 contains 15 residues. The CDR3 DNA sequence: TGTGCCAGCAGTTACTCGCGACTAGGCCTTAAGACCCAGTACTTC. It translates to CASSYSRLGLKTQYF.

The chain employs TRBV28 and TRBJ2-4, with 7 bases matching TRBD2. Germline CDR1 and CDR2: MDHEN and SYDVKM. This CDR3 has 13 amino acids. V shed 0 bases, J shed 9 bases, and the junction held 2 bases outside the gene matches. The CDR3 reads CASSLWGGSIQYF. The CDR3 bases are TGTGCCAGCAGTTTATGGGGAGGGAGCATTCAGTACTTC.

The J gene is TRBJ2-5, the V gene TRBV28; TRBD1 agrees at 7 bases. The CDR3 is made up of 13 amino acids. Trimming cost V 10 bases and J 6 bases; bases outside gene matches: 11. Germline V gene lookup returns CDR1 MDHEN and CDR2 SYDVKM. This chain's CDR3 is CATLQGLVQTQYF. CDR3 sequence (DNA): TGTGCCACCCTACAGGGGCTGGTTCAGACCCAGTACTTC. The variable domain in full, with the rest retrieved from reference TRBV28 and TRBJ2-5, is DVKVTQSSRYLVKRTGEKVFLECVQDMDHENMFWYRQDPGLGLRLIYFSYDVKMKEKGDIPEGYSVSREKKERFSLILESASTNQTSMYLCATLQGLVQTQYFGPGTRLLVL.

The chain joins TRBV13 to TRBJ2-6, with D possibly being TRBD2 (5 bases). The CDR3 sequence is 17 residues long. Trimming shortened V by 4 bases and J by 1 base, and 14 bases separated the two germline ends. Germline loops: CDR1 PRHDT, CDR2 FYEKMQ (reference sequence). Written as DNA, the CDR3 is TGTGCCAGCAGCTGGGGAGTTCCTCCTTCTGGGGCCAACGTCCTGACTTTC. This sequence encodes CASSWGVPPSGANVLTF.

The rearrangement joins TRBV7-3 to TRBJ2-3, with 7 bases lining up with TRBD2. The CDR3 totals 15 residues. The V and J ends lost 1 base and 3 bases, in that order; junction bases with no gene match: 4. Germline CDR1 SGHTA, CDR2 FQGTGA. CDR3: CASSLMSGVTDTQYF. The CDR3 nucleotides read TGTGCCAGCAGCTTAATGAGCGGGGTGACAGATACGCAGTATTTT.

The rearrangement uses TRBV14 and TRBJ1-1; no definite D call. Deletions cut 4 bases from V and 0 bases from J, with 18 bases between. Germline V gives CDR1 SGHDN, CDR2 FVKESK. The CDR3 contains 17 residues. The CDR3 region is CASSPFFRESLNTEAFF. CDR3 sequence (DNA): TGTGCCAGCAGCCCCTTTTTCCGGGAGAGCTTGAACACTGAAGCTTTCTTT.

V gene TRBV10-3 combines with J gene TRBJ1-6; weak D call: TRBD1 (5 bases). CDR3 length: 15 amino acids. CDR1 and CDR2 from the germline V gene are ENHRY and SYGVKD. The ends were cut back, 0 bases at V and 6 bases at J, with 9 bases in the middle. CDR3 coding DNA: TGTGCCATCAGTGAGTCAACAGGACCTAATTCACCCCTCCACTTT. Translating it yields CAISESTGPNSPLHF.

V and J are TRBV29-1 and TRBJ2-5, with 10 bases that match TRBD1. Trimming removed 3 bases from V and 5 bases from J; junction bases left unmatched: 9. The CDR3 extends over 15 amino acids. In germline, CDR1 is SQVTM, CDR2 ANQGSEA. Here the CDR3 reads CSVDRTGGTGETQYF. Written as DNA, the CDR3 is TGCAGCGTTGACAGGACAGGGGGAACCGGCGAGACCCAGTACTTC.

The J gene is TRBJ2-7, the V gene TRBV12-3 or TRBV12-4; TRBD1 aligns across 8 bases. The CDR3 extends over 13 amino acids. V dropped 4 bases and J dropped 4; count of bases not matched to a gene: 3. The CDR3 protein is CASSWGQEYEQYF. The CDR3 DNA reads TGTGCCAGCAGTTGGGGACAGGAATACGAGCAGTACTTC.

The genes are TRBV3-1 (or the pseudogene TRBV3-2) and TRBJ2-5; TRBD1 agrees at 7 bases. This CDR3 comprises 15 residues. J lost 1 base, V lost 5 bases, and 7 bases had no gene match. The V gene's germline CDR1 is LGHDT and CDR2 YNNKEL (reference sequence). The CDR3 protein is CASSGRDRLQETQYF. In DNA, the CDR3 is TGTGCCAGCAGCGGTCGGGACAGACTCCAAGAGACCCAGTACTTC.

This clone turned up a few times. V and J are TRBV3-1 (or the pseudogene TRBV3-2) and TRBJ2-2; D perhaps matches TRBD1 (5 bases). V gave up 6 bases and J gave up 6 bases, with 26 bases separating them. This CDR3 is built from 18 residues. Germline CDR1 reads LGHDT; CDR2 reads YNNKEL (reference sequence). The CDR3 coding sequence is TGTGCCAGCAGTCATCCTAGTAGGGCAGGGTTAATCTCCGGGGAGCTGTTTTTT. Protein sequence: CASSHPSRAGLISGELFF.

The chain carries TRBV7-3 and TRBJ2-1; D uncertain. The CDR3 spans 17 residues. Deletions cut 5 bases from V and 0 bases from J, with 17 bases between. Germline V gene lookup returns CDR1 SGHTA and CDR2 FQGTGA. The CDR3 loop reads CASSLQSNRVSYNEQFF. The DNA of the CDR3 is TGTGCCAGCAGCCTCCAATCCAACAGAGTCTCCTACAATGAGCAGTTCTTC. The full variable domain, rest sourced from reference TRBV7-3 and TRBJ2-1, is GAGVSQTPSNKVTEKGKYVELRCDPISGHTALYWYRQSLGQGPEFLIYFQGTGAADDSGLPNDRFFAVRPEGSVSTLKIQRTERGDSAVYLCASSLQSNRVSYNEQFFGPGTRLTVL.

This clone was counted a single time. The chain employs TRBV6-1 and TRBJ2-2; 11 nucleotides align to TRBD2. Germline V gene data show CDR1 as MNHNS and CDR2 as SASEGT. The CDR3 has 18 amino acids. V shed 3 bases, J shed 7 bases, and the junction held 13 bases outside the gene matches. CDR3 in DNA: TGTGCCAGCAGTGATTTGCCCCCTAGCGGGGGGTTCGGCGGGGAGCTGTTTTTT. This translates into CASSDLPPSGGFGGELFF.

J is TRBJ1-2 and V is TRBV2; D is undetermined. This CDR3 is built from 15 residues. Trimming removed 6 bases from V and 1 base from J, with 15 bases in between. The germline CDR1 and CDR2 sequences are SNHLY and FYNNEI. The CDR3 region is CASSLEGNSNYGYTF. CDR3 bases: TGTGCCAGCAGCCTGGAGGGAAACAGTAACTATGGCTACACCTTC.

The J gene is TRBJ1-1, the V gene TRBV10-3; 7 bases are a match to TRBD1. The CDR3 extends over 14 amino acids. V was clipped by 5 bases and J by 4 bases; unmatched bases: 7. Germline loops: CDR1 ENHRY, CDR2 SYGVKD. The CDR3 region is CAISSDRAGTEAFF. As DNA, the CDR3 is TGTGCCATCAGTAGTGACAGGGCTGGCACTGAAGCTTTCTTT.

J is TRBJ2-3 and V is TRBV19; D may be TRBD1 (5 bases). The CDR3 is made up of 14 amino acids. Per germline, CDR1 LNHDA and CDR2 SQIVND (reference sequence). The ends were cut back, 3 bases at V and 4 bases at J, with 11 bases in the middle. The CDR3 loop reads CASSIPLRADTQYF. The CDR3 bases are TGTGCCAGTAGTATCCCCCTCAGGGCAGATACGCAGTATTTT.

The CDR3 nucleotides read TGTGCCAGCACCCGACAGACCACCGGGGAGCTGTTTTTT. Translation gives CASTRQTTGELFF. The chain has TRBV7-9 and TRBJ2-2; perhaps TRBD1 as D (5 bases). This CDR3 region has 13 residues. Germline CDR1 SEHNR, CDR2 FQNEAQ (reference sequence). Trimming cost V 7 bases and J 4 bases, with 10 bases left between them.